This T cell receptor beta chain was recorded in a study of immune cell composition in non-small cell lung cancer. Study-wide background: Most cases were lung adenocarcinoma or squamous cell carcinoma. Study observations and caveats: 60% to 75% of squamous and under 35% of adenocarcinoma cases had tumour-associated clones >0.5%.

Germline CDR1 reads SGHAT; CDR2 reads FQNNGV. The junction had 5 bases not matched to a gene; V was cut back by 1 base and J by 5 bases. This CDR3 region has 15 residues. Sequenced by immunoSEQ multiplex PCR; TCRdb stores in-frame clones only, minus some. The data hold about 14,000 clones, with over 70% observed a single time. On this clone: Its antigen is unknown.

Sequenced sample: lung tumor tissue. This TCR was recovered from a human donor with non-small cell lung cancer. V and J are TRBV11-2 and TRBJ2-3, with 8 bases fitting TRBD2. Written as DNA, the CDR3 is TGTGCCAGCAGCTTAGGAACGAGCGGGAGAGATACGCAGTATTTT. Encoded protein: CASSLGTSGRDTQYF.